The 6 T cell receptor beta chains listed next were all sequenced from one sample in a study of cytomegalovirus exposure and HLA in healthy donors. The PCR made use of 60 Vbeta and 13 Jbeta primers. The repertoire was sequenced with immunoSEQ multiplex PCR; TCRdb's copy has only in-frame clones and lacks some. Of some 130,000 clones in the sample, less than 80% were seen once. Sequenced input: PBMCs. Source of these receptors: a man aged 35 to 55 in good health and CMV-seropositive.

This chain connects TRBV18 to TRBJ2-2, with TRBD2 as a possible D gene (6 bases). Trimming shortened V by 6 bases and J by 2 bases, and 19 bases separated the two germline ends. CDR1 is KGHSH and CDR2 is LQKENI in the germline V gene. The CDR3 is 17 amino acids. The CDR3 sequence is CASSPRDLAINTGELFF. The CDR3 DNA is TGTGCCAGCTCCCCGAGGGACCTAGCGATAAACACCGGGGAGCTGTTTTTT.

A single count supports this clone. J is TRBJ2-5 and V is TRBV30; D is possibly TRBD1 (6 bases). With 3 bases removed from V and 4 bases from J, the gap between germline ends came to 12 bases. The CDR3 runs to 13 residues. The germline V gene has CDR1 GTSNPN and CDR2 SVGIG (reference sequence). The chain's CDR3 is CAWSAWGRETQYF. In DNA form, the CDR3 reads TGTGCCTGGAGCGCGTGGGGGCGAGAGACCCAGTACTTC.

The chain joins TRBV5-1 to TRBJ2-2, with D possibly being TRBD2 (5 bases). Germline loops: CDR1 SGHRS, CDR2 YFSETQ. The CDR3 runs to 15 residues. With 0 bases removed from V and 7 bases from J, the gap between germline ends came to 13 bases. CDR3 in amino acids: CASSLAGLGIGELFF. CDR3 coding DNA: TGCGCCAGCAGCTTGGCCGGGCTCGGGATCGGGGAGCTGTTTTTT.

V is TRBV14 and J is TRBJ1-1; 10 positions agree with TRBD1. The CDR3 runs to 15 residues. Germline values: CDR1 SGHDN, CDR2 FVKESK. V dropped 4 bases and J dropped 1; count of bases not matched to a gene: 3. In DNA, the CDR3 is TGTGCCAGCAGCCCTTGGACAGGGGGGAACACTGAAGCTTTCTTT. This codes for CASSPWTGGNTEAFF.

The V call is TRBV7-2, the J call TRBJ1-1; the match to TRBD1 covers 9 bases. The germline V gene encodes CDR1 SGHTA and CDR2 FQGNSA. V shed 5 bases and J 6 bases; nucleotides not matched to a gene: 4. CDR3 length equals 13 residues. The CDR3 nucleotides are TGTGCCAGCAGCCAACAGGGGGCGTCTGAAGCTTTCTTT. Translating gives CASSQQGASEAFF.

The chain employs TRBV5-8 and TRBJ2-1; TRBD2 might be the D (6 bases). The CDR3 consists of 18 residues. In germline, CDR1 is SGHTS, CDR2 YDEGEE. Trimming shortened V by 1 base and J by 8 bases, and 25 bases separated the two germline ends. In DNA form, the CDR3 reads TGTGCCAGCAGCTTGCCCAACTTATATACGACTAGTAGGTATGAGCAGTTCTTC. This sequence encodes CASSLPNLYTTSRYEQFF.